This passage covers 18 T cell receptor beta chains from one sample sequenced in a study of T-cell memory formation after mild COVID-19. TCRdb reanalysed the 5' RACE reads using MiXCR and keeps one entry per CDR3 protein. The sample has 350,000 to 450,000 distinct CDR3 sequences; about 24% are singletons. Sequencing used PBMCs or a T cell subset sorted from them (not recorded which). These receptors all stem from an adult woman who had mild COVID-19 (a few samples of this study predate the infection). Cell type and time point are not known.

For this clonotype: One end of the junction varies from germline; a read error may be responsible. The gene calls are TRBV9 and TRBJ2-7; 9 positions match TRBD2. The length of the CDR3 is 15 residues. The germline V gene has CDR1 SGDLS and CDR2 YYNGEE. DNA of the CDR3: TGTGCCAGAAGCGGGGGGCCAACCGGATCCTACGAGCAGTACTTC. As protein: CARSGGPTGSYEQYF. Full variable domain (rest looked up from reference TRBV9 and TRBJ2-7): DSGVTQTPKHLITATGQRVTLRCSPRSGDLSVYWYQQSLDQGLQFLIQYYNGEERAKGNILERFSAQQFPDLHSELNLSSLELGDSALYFCARSGGPTGSYEQYFGPGTRLTVT.

This clonotype showed up just a few times. The CDR3 is CASSAGGRLEQYF. As DNA, the CDR3 is TGTGCCTCCTCAGCCGGGGGGCGCCTCGAGCAGTACTTC. The V call is TRBV30, the J call TRBJ2-7; a possible D gene is TRBD2 (7 bases). The V and J ends lost 7 bases and 6 bases respectively, with 19 bases between them. CDR1 and CDR2 (germline): GTSNPN, SVGIG (reference sequence). The CDR3 consists of 13 residues.

This clonotype was recorded a few times. This chain joins TRBV7-2 and TRBJ2-3, with TRBD2 identical over 12 bases. The J segment lost 0 bases and the V segment lost 3 bases, leaving 7 bases of the junction unmatched. Germline V gene sequence: CDR1 SGHTA, CDR2 FQGNSA. There are 18 residues in the CDR3. This CDR3 is CASSLVASGGASTDTQYF. Written as DNA, the CDR3 is TGTGCCAGCAGCTTGGTAGCTAGCGGGGGGGCTAGCACAGATACGCAGTATTTT. The complete variable domain, with remaining parts taken from reference TRBV7-2 and TRBJ2-3, reads GAGVSQSPSNKVTEKGKDVELRCDPISGHTALYWYRQSLGQGLEFLIYFQGNSAPDKSGLPSDRFSAERTGGSVSTLTIQRTQQEDSAVYLCASSLVASGGASTDTQYFGPGTRLTVL.

This clonotype has only a few counts. The V gene is TRBV4-1, the J gene TRBJ2-7; 7 nucleotides align to TRBD1. Losses at the gene ends were 1 base for V and 5 bases for J; bases not matched to a gene: 11. Germline CDR1 MGHRA, CDR2 YSYEKL. The length of the CDR3 is 16 residues. This CDR3 is CASSQVRGHRENEQYF. The CDR3 nucleotides are TGCGCCAGCAGCCAAGTGAGGGGGCATAGGGAAAACGAGCAGTACTTC.

This clonotype was seen once. The chain has TRBV7-9 and TRBJ2-5; 10 nucleotides agree with TRBD1. Germline V gene sequence: CDR1 SEHNR, CDR2 FQNEAQ (reference sequence). V dropped 5 bases and J dropped 3; count of bases not matched to a gene: 15. The CDR3 consists of 18 residues. Here the CDR3 reads CASSPVEFSGTGEETQYF. The CDR3 bases are TGTGCCAGCAGCCCAGTGGAATTCTCCGGGACAGGGGAAGAGACCCAGTACTTC.

To note about this clonotype: A read error may be the cause here, since a much bigger clone is one base away. V usage is TRBV7-2 and J usage is TRBJ2-3, with TRBD2 identical over 11 bases. Germline CDR1 and CDR2: SGHTA and FQGNSA. The CDR3 is 17 amino acids. V was clipped by 0 bases and J by 2 bases; unmatched bases: 4. CDR3 region: CASSLAASGRLTDTQYF. CDR3 in DNA: TGTGCCAGCAGCTTAGCGGCTAGCGGGAGGCTCACAGATACGCAGTATTTT.

This clonotype was recorded a few times. The chain uses TRBV2 and TRBJ2-3; TRBD2 is a possible D gene (6 bases). Trimming removed 10 bases at V and 1 base at J, with 12 bases between. CDR3 length equals 13 residues. Germline V gives CDR1 SNHLY, CDR2 FYNNEI. The CDR3 DNA reads TGTGCCACCTCGGGACTTCGCACAGATACGCAGTATTTT. Its translation: CATSGLRTDTQYF.

This clonotype was picked up a small number of times. V gene TRBV2 combines with J gene TRBJ1-4; 9 bases are shared with TRBD1. Germline-derived CDR1 and CDR2 are SNHLY and FYNNEI. This CDR3 region has 16 residues. The J segment lost 8 bases and the V segment lost 6 bases, leaving 13 bases of the junction unmatched. This chain's CDR3 is CASSGMNRGLGEKLFF. The DNA of the CDR3 is TGTGCCAGCAGCGGAATGAACAGGGGGCTTGGGGAAAAACTGTTTTTT.

This chain joins TRBV7-2 and TRBJ1-1; perhaps TRBD1 as D (5 bases). The germline V gene has CDR1 SGHTA and CDR2 FQGNSA. CDR3 length: 14 residues. Trimming removed 7 bases at V and 4 bases at J, with 16 bases between. CDR3 in DNA: TGTGCCAGCATTTCCTTTGGCGGGGCCACTGAAGCTTTCTTT. Residues: CASISFGGATEAFF.

The chain joins TRBV2 to TRBJ1-2; the match to TRBD1 covers 9 bases. The germline CDR1 and CDR2 sequences are SNHLY and FYNNEI. This CDR3 has 14 amino acids. Trimming cost V 6 bases and J 7 bases; bases outside gene matches: 9. DNA of the CDR3: TGTGCCAGCAGCCTGGACAGGGGAGTAGGTGGCTACACCTTC. Translated, it gives CASSLDRGVGGYTF.

The chain links TRBV6-2 or TRBV6-3 to TRBJ2-1; D unclear. Trimming removed 5 bases from V and 3 bases from J, with 14 bases in between. The CDR3 extends over 15 amino acids. CDR1 and CDR2 from the germline V gene are MNHEY and SVGEGT. The DNA of the CDR3 is TGTGCCAGCAGTCCCATACGAGGCTTCTACAATGAGCAGTTCTTC. Amino acids: CASSPIRGFYNEQFF.

This clonotype was seen a few times. Here the CDR3 reads CASSEGYAGAGDTQYF. The CDR3 DNA is TGTGCCAGCAGTGAAGGCTATGCGGGGGCAGGGGATACGCAGTATTTT. The genes are TRBV6-1 and TRBJ2-3; the D gene is possibly TRBD2 (7 bases). CDR3 length equals 16 residues. CDR1 and CDR2 (germline): MNHNS, SASEGT. With 1 base removed from V and 6 bases from J, the gap between germline ends came to 17 bases.

The table lists this clonotype with a count of one. As the CDR3 is not closed by the conserved phenylalanine or tryptophan, this likely results from a read error. This sequence joins TRBV11-2 and TRBJ2-7; D unresolved. The CDR3 sequence is 14 residues long. Germline CDR1 SGHAT, CDR2 FQNNGV. V was pared by 1 base and J by 3 bases, with 10 bases between. DNA for the CDR3: TGTGCCAGCAGCTTAGGAGCGTCAGGCTACGAGCAGTACTTA. Translating gives CASSLGASGYEQYL.

In its sample, this clonotype was seen a few times. The rearrangement links TRBV7-9 to TRBJ2-3, with D tentatively TRBD2 (6 bases). The CDR3 loop spans 15 amino acids. V was cut by 4 bases and J by 8 bases, with 19 bases left in between. CDR1 is SEHNR and CDR2 is FQNEAQ in the germline V gene (reference sequence). This CDR3 is CASSSSDYGAGTQYF. CDR3 nucleotides: TGTGCCAGCAGCTCCTCGGACTACGGTGCCGGTACGCAGTATTTT.

This clonotype occurred a few times. The chain has TRBV4-3 and TRBJ1-1; D call uncertain. This CDR3 has 16 residues. V lost 1 base and J 5 bases, leaving 17 bases between the germline ends. CDR1 LGHNA and CDR2 YSLEER come from the germline V gene. This CDR3 reads CASSQGRRRSLTEAFF. CDR3 nucleotides: TGCGCCAGCAGCCAAGGTCGCCGAAGATCCCTGACTGAAGCTTTCTTT.

This clonotype was observed a handful of times. The germline gene is not matched at one end of the junction; a read error may be the cause. The V and J genes are TRBV7-9 and TRBJ1-2; D uncertain. CDR3 size: 15 residues. The V gene's germline CDR1 is SEHNR and CDR2 FQNEAQ (reference sequence). Written as DNA, the CDR3 is TGTGCCGGCAGCTTACCAGGCAAGAGGCTCTATGGCTACACCTTC. It specifies CAGSLPGKRLYGYTF. The full variable domain, its missing parts supplied by reference TRBV7-9 and TRBJ1-2, is DTGVSQNPRHKITKRGQNVTFRCDPISEHNRLYWYRQTLGQGPEFLTYFQNEAQLEKSRLLSDRFSAERPKGSFSTLEIQRTEQGDSAMYLCAGSLPGKRLYGYTFGSGTRLTVV.

In DNA form, the CDR3 reads TGTGCCAGCAGTGAAAGTTTGTTGGGGGCGAGCACCGGGGAGCTGTTTTTT. This codes for CASSESLLGASTGELFF. V usage is TRBV6-1 and J usage is TRBJ2-2, with a weak D call TRBD1 (6 bases). This CDR3 is built from 17 residues. Trimming shortened V by 2 bases and J by 4 bases, and 17 bases separated the two germline ends. Germline V gene sequence: CDR1 MNHNS, CDR2 SASEGT.

This clonotype appeared a few times. The chain recombines TRBV24-1 with TRBJ2-2, with D perhaps matching TRBD1 or TRBD2 (5 bases each). The CDR3 spans 14 residues. CDR1 is KGHDR and CDR2 is SFDVKD in the germline V gene. Deletions cut 4 bases from V and 3 bases from J, with 8 bases between. CDR3 protein: CATSEGPDTGELFF. The CDR3 bases are TGTGCCACCAGTGAGGGACCGGACACCGGGGAGCTGTTTTTT.